Below are 23 T cell receptor beta chains sequenced from a single sample in a study of cytomegalovirus exposure and HLA in healthy donors. This PCR relied on a set of 60 Vbeta primers and 13 Jbeta primers. Generated by immunoSEQ multiplex PCR, the TCRdb table keeps only in-frame clones and is missing some. The sample holds approximately 110,000 clones. The sample taken for sequencing was PBMCs. These receptors all stem from a man aged 18-30 years in good health and CMV-seronegative.

The chain carries TRBV2 and TRBJ2-1; 9 bases agree with TRBD1. V trimming: 6 bases; J trimming: 3 bases; junction bases outside the gene matches: 0. The CDR3 runs 13 residues. Germline V gives CDR1 SNHLY, CDR2 FYNNEI. CDR3 loop: CASRDRGYNEQFF. CDR3 DNA sequence: TGTGCCAGCAGGGACAGGGGCTACAATGAGCAGTTCTTC.

The chain recombines TRBV21-1 with TRBJ2-5; the D call of TRBD1 is as the table states it, not checked on the DNA. TRBV21-1 is a documented pseudogene. This CDR3 is 18 amino acids long. The CDR3 nucleotides read TGTGCCAGCAGCAGACGAAACCAACCTGACAGGGGATGGGAGACCCAGTACTTC. Translation: CASSRRNQPDRGWETQYF.

V usage is TRBV18 and J usage is TRBJ2-7; a possible D gene is TRBD1 (6 bases). The CDR3 has 13 amino acids. V lost 3 bases to trimming and J lost 6 bases, with 12 bases between them. Germline V gene data show CDR1 as KGHSH and CDR2 as LQKENI. The CDR3 spells CASSPLTGSEQYF. DNA for the CDR3: TGTGCCAGCTCACCCTTAACAGGGAGCGAGCAGTACTTC.

J is TRBJ1-5 and V is TRBV28; 8 bases line up with TRBD1. The CDR3 loop spans 16 amino acids. With 5 bases clipped from V and 0 bases from J, the junction kept 6 bases outside the gene matches. CDR1 is MDHEN and CDR2 is SYDVKM in the germline V gene. This CDR3 reads CASSPRTGNSNQPQHF. DNA for the CDR3: TGTGCCAGCAGTCCTAGGACAGGGAATAGCAATCAGCCCCAGCATTTT.

The chain employs TRBV5-5 and TRBJ1-5; 8 bases line up with TRBD1. Germline values: CDR1 SGHKS, CDR2 YYEKEE (reference sequence). V shed 3 bases, J shed 4 bases, and the junction held 9 bases outside the gene matches. The CDR3 covers 16 residues. DNA of the CDR3: TGTGCCAGCAGCTCAGGGGGCGGCTTGGGGAATCAGCCCCAGCATTTT. This translates into CASSSGGGLGNQPQHF. The full variable domain, with the rest looked up from reference TRBV5-5 and TRBJ1-5, is DAGVTQSPTHLIKTRGQQVTLRCSPISGHKSVSWYQQVLGQGPQFIFQYYEKEERGRGNFPDRFSARQFPNYSSELNVNALLLGDSALYLCASSSGGGLGNQPQHFGDGTRLSIL.

V is TRBV7-9 and J is TRBJ2-2, with TRBD1 identical over 7 bases. The germline CDR1 and CDR2 sequences are SEHNR and FQNEAQ (reference sequence). V shed 5 bases and J 0 bases; nucleotides not matched to a gene: 3. This CDR3 region has 15 residues. Written as DNA, the CDR3 is TGTGCCAGCAGCCAAGGGACAGCGAACACCGGGGAGCTGTTTTTT. This sequence encodes CASSQGTANTGELFF.

The rearrangement links TRBV27 to TRBJ2-5, with D perhaps matching TRBD1 (6 bases). In germline, CDR1 is MNHEY, CDR2 SMNVEV (reference sequence). The CDR3 is 12 amino acids. The germline V and J ends were trimmed by 6 bases and 5 bases, with 10 bases remaining between them. The CDR3, as DNA: TGTGCCAGCAGGGGGGCCGGGGAGACCCAGTACTTC. Its translation: CASRGAGETQYF.

The chain recombines TRBV5-4 with TRBJ1-3; 7 bases are shared with TRBD1. The germline CDR1 and CDR2 sequences are SGHNT and YYREEE (reference sequence). The CDR3 runs to 15 residues. The V gene end was trimmed by 4 bases and the J gene end by 0 bases; junction bases not matched to a gene: 4. The CDR3 DNA reads as TGTGCCAGCAGCCTGGACAGGAGCTCTGGAAACACCATATATTTT. Amino acids: CASSLDRSSGNTIYF.

V is TRBV6-1 and J is TRBJ1-5, with no clear D. Germline CDR1 reads MNHNS; CDR2 reads SASEGT. CDR3 length: 12 residues. V lost 3 bases and J 4 bases, leaving 4 bases between the germline ends. The CDR3 coding sequence is TGTGCCAGCAGTGACCTTAATCAGCCCCAGCATTTT. Protein sequence: CASSDLNQPQHF.

This rearrangement joins TRBV9 to TRBJ1-3; a weak D match, TRBD1 (6 bases). Germline CDR1 and CDR2: SGDLS and YYNGEE. The CDR3 extends over 13 amino acids. The ends were cut back, 5 bases at V and 4 bases at J, with 10 bases in the middle. In DNA, the CDR3 is TGTGCCAGCAGGGGGGCAGGGGGAAACACCATATATTTT. Translating it yields CASRGAGGNTIYF.

The chain carries TRBV28 and TRBJ1-2; perhaps TRBD1 as D (6 bases). This CDR3 region has 13 residues. Looked up from germline, CDR1 is MDHEN and CDR2 is SYDVKM. Trimming stripped 10 bases from V and 8 bases from J, with 20 bases between. CDR3 region: CAIGTGPGGGYTF. The CDR3 bases are TGTGCCATCGGAACAGGGCCCGGAGGAGGCTACACCTTC.

The gene calls are TRBV6-5 and TRBJ1-4; D is uncertain. The CDR3 contains 14 residues. Trimming took 2 bases from V and 8 from J, leaving 12 bases between them. Germline values: CDR1 MNHEY, CDR2 SVGAGI. CDR3 coding DNA: TGTGCCAGCAGTTACCGGGGTGTTGGGGAAAAACTGTTTTTT. This encodes CASSYRGVGEKLFF.

V gene TRBV9 combines with J gene TRBJ1-2; D call uncertain. Deletions cut 4 bases from V and 5 bases from J, with 27 bases between. Per germline, CDR1 SGDLS and CDR2 YYNGEE. The CDR3 has 18 amino acids. CDR3 nucleotide sequence: TGTGCCAGCAGCCCCAATAATGACGAAGCGAACCCGAGGTATGGCTACACCTTC. Residues: CASSPNNDEANPRYGYTF.

The V and J genes are TRBV27 and TRBJ2-2; tentative D call: TRBD2 (6 bases). V lost 2 bases to trimming and J lost 0 bases, with 13 bases between them. The CDR3 has 17 amino acids. Per germline, CDR1 MNHEY and CDR2 SMNVEV (reference sequence). The CDR3 loop reads CASSLLMGGANTGELFF. CDR3 bases: TGTGCCAGCAGTTTACTTATGGGGGGAGCGAACACCGGGGAGCTGTTTTTT.

The J gene is TRBJ1-2, the V gene TRBV6-1; 7 positions agree with TRBD1. Germline V gene data show CDR1 as MNHNS and CDR2 as SASEGT. CDR3 length: 13 residues. The ends lost 6 bases at V and 5 bases at J; junction bases unmatched: 6. Here the CDR3 DNA reads TGTGCCAGCAGCGCCGACAGGGCTTATGGCTACACCTTC. It translates to CASSADRAYGYTF.

The rearrangement links TRBV28 to TRBJ2-1, with D unclear. This CDR3 comprises 12 residues. The germline V gene has CDR1 MDHEN and CDR2 SYDVKM. V was trimmed by 7 bases and J by 8 bases, leaving 12 bases between them. The CDR3 nucleotides are TGTGCCAGCACAAAAAAGCGTGATGAGCAGTTCTTC. Protein product: CASTKKRDEQFF.

On this clone itself: A read error may account for a junction end that differs from germline. The rearrangement links TRBV5-1 to TRBJ2-2, with a weak D call TRBD2 (5 bases). CDR3 length: 13 amino acids. The germline gives CDR1 SGHRS, CDR2 YFSETQ. The CDR3: CATSTGFTGELFF. CDR3 nucleotides: TGCGCCACCAGCACGGGGTTCACCGGGGAGCTGTTTTTT.

The rearrangement uses TRBV19 and TRBJ2-7, with 7 nucleotides matching TRBD2. V lost 5 bases, J lost 3 bases, and 19 bases stayed unmatched. Per the germline V gene, CDR1 is LNHDA and CDR2 is SQIVND (reference sequence). The CDR3 is 18 residues long. CDR3 region: CASSRLKIGGTAFYEQYF. CDR3 nucleotides: TGTGCCAGTAGTCGCTTAAAAATCGGGGGGACGGCCTTCTACGAGCAGTACTTC.

V gene TRBV7-9 combines with J gene TRBJ1-6, with no clear D. V was cut by 6 bases and J by 9 bases, with 9 bases left in between. This CDR3 is built from 12 residues. Germline-derived CDR1 and CDR2 are SEHNR and FQNEAQ (reference sequence). The CDR3 loop reads CASRRGGSPLHF. CDR3 coding DNA: TGTGCCAGCAGGAGAGGAGGTTCACCCCTCCACTTT. Full variable domain (remainder filled in from reference TRBV7-9 and TRBJ1-6): DTGVSQNPRHKITKRGQNVTFRCDPISEHNRLYWYRQTLGQGPEFLTYFQNEAQLEKSRLLSDRFSAERPKGSFSTLEIQRTEQGDSAMYLCASRRGGSPLHFGNGTRLTVT.

The rearrangement uses TRBV6-1 and TRBJ1-1; D gene unclear. This CDR3 contains 11 residues. Trimming stripped 10 bases from V and 3 bases from J, with 9 bases between. Germline values: CDR1 MNHNS, CDR2 SASEGT. The CDR3 loop reads CATERYTEAFF. Written as DNA, the CDR3 is TGTGCCACCGAGAGGTACACTGAAGCTTTCTTT.

This rearrangement joins TRBV28 to TRBJ2-5; maybe TRBD1 (5 bases). V gave up 4 bases and J gave up 4 bases, with 7 bases separating them. Germline V gene data show CDR1 as MDHEN and CDR2 as SYDVKM. CDR3 size: 12 residues. DNA for the CDR3: TGTGCCAGCAGTTGGACAATAGAGACCCAGTACTTC. Amino acids: CASSWTIETQYF.

A note on this clone: Different DNA sequences within this sample yield the same CDR3. The genes are TRBV28 and TRBJ2-3; 8 bases fit TRBD2. Germline V gene lookup returns CDR1 MDHEN and CDR2 SYDVKM. V dropped 2 bases and J dropped 3; count of bases not matched to a gene: 1. This CDR3 spans 14 amino acids. For the CDR3, the DNA is TGTGCCAGCAGTTTAGCGGGAGGAACAGATACGCAGTATTTT. This gives the protein CASSLAGGTDTQYF.

The DNA of the CDR3 is TGCGCCAGCAGCTTAGGGGACAGGGGGCGGATATTGGAGACCCAGTACTTC. It yields the protein CASSLGDRGRILETQYF. V is TRBV5-1 and J is TRBJ2-5; 12 bases agree with TRBD1. CDR1 and CDR2 (germline): SGHRS, YFSETQ. This CDR3 has 17 residues. The junction had 10 bases not matched to a gene; V was cut back by 2 bases and J by 5 bases.